These 8 T cell receptor beta chains were sequenced from one sample in a study of T-cell memory formation after mild COVID-19. Via MiXCR, TCRdb re-called the 5' RACE reads, giving one row per CDR3 protein. The table lists about 260,000 distinct CDR3 sequences, 16% of them singletons. Sample: PBMCs or a T cell subset sorted from them (not recorded which). These receptor sequences come from a man aged 18-30 years who had mild COVID-19 (a few samples of this study predate the infection). Cell type and time point are not known.

This clonotype was found a few times. The chain couples TRBV6-5 to TRBJ1-1; D call uncertain. Germline CDR1 MNHEY, CDR2 SVGAGI. Trimming removed 0 bases at V and 1 base at J, with 9 bases between. This CDR3 has 15 amino acids. The CDR3 here is CASSYSNTGNTEAFF. The CDR3 nucleotides are TGTGCCAGCAGTTACTCGAATACGGGGAACACTGAAGCTTTCTTT.

This clonotype came up a few times. The chain recombines TRBV3-1 with TRBJ2-7, with 7 bases identical to TRBD1. The germline V gene encodes CDR1 LGHDT and CDR2 YNNKEL (reference sequence). There are 13 residues in the CDR3. V lost 5 bases to trimming and J lost 4 bases; unmatched junction nucleotides: 5. Written as DNA, the CDR3 is TGTGCCAGCAGCTCGGGACAGATGTACGAGCAGTACTTC. The encoded protein is CASSSGQMYEQYF.

CDR3 in DNA: TGTGCCAGCAGCCAAGATCTTGTCTATGGCTACACCTTC. Its translation: CASSQDLVYGYTF. The genes are TRBV3-1 and TRBJ1-2; D unresolved. Germline lookup yields CDR1 LGHDT and CDR2 YNNKEL (reference sequence). This CDR3 has 13 amino acids. Trimming pared 0 bases from V and 4 bases from J, leaving 6 bases between. Together with reference TRBV3-1 and TRBJ1-2, the CDR3 gives the full variable domain: DTAVSQTPKYLVTQMGNDKSIKCEQNLGHDTMYWYKQDSKKFLKIMFSYNNKELIINETVPNRFSPKSPDKAHLNLHINSLELGDSAVYFCASSQDLVYGYTFGSGTRLTVV.

The chain has TRBV7-9 and TRBJ1-2; D unresolved. Germline CDR1 reads SEHNR; CDR2 reads FQNEAQ (reference sequence). The CDR3 has 14 amino acids. The V end lost 2 bases, the J end lost 8 bases, and 15 bases lay between the germline ends. The CDR3 loop is CASSLSLIGWGYTF. CDR3 in DNA: TGTGCCAGCAGCTTATCACTCATAGGATGGGGCTACACCTTC.

This clonotype was detected ten times or more. This chain links TRBV6-2 or TRBV6-3 with TRBJ1-1; possibly TRBD1 for D (6 bases). Germline V lookup: CDR1 MNHEY, CDR2 SVGEGT. This CDR3 contains 13 residues. Trimming cost V 5 bases and J 0 bases, with 7 bases left between them. CDR3 region: CASSRTVNTEAFF. For the CDR3, the DNA is TGTGCCAGCAGTCGGACAGTGAACACTGAAGCTTTCTTT.

The chain is built from TRBV7-2 and TRBJ2-5; a weak D match, TRBD2 (6 bases). This CDR3 is built from 14 residues. Trimming cost V 6 bases and J 5 bases, with 16 bases left between them. Germline V lookup: CDR1 SGHTA, CDR2 FQGNSA. The CDR3: CASRERALRETQYF. The CDR3 region has the DNA TGTGCCAGCAGAGAGCGGGCCCTCCGGGAGACCCAGTACTTC. The full variable domain, with the rest looked up from reference TRBV7-2 and TRBJ2-5, is GAGVSQSPSNKVTEKGKDVELRCDPISGHTALYWYRQSLGQGLEFLIYFQGNSAPDKSGLPSDRFSAERTGGSVSTLTIQRTQQEDSAVYLCASRERALRETQYFGPGTRLLVL.

This clonotype has only a few counts. The genes are TRBV7-9 and TRBJ2-3; D is unresolved. V lost 8 bases, J lost 5 bases, and 14 bases lay in between. The CDR3 is 13 residues long. In germline, CDR1 is SEHNR, CDR2 FQNEAQ (reference sequence). The DNA of the CDR3 is TGTGCCAGCTCCCGGCAGGACGGAGATACGCAGTATTTT. It encodes CASSRQDGDTQYF.

This clonotype turned up a few times. The chain is built from TRBV7-2 and TRBJ2-5; D possibly corresponds to TRBD1 (6 bases). The V and J ends lost 3 bases and 3 bases respectively, with 8 bases between them. CDR1 and CDR2 from the germline V gene are SGHTA and FQGNSA. The CDR3 sequence is 13 residues long. CDR3 nucleotides: TGTGCCAGCAGCTTTAACAGGGAAGAGACCCAGTACTTC. Translating it yields CASSFNREETQYF.